This T cell receptor beta chain was recorded in a study of blood T cell repertoires in COVID-19 (TCRdb year 2020). For the study in its entirety: The collaborator samples originated in the United States, Italy and Spain and spanned the acute and convalescent phases of COVID-19. Nearly every sample came with metadata listing a de-identified subject ID, COVID-19 status, age in years and sex. The material from the prospective study consisted of cDNA or gDNA derived from T cells, B-cell-depleted T cells, or PBMCs. Samples came from the ongoing ImmuneRACE study (first 160 participants) plus 1,254 subjects from 6 global collaborators. The repertoires were released in a freely available public database intended as a resource for research on the immune response to SARS-CoV-2. Subjects who had been exposed to COVID-19, were actively infected with it, or had recovered from it provided the deeply sampled blood TCRbeta repertoires that made up the dataset. Where HLA class I and class II types were available, the types were taken from metadata supplied by the sample provider, not from assay-based typing. General study outcomes and caveats: The quantity of clinical and demographic metadata differed by source and by participant and was supplied without curation.

Of note for this clone: Its antigen remains unidentified. The sample holds no much larger clone one base away, and base qualities are not on file.

Whole blood was collected in K2EDTA tubes by collaborating institutions according to the institutions' own protocols. For TCRbeta analysis, collaborator samples were shipped as frozen whole blood, as isolated PBMCs, or as DNA extracted from either sample type. Inclusive of the bounding cysteine and phenylalanine, the CDR3 is 11 residues long. The CDR3 DNA has 33 bases and is translated from base 1. CDR1 and CDR2, per the germline V gene (reference sequence), are LNHDA and SQIVND. At the junction V is shortened by 7 bases and J by 12 bases, with 13 bases in between. TCRbeta CDR3 regions were amplified from genomic DNA by means of the immunoSEQ Assay, a bias-controlled multiplex PCR. In the authors' own workflow: Nucleated cell counts per sample were estimated from amplification of reference gene primers within the assay. To quantify the absolute abundance of each unique TCRbeta CDR3 rearrangement, sequence reads were collapsed and filtered. For each sample, productive Simpson clonality was calculated as the square root of Simpson's diversity index across productive rearrangements. The clones in this table, taken by TCRdb from immuneACCESS, are in-frame only. Not every clone is retained; where verified, under half of the shortfall comes from an unresolved V gene, and the cause of the rest is unknown. V and J calls and clone size follow that table, whereas D and trimming were derived from the DNA. A total of about 100,000 clones appear in this sample, 80% to 90% of them only once. About 5.3% of the sample is held by the ten biggest clonotypes.

The sequencing input was peripheral blood. The chain is assembled from TRBV19 and TRBJ2-1; the D gene cannot be named for sure. This sequence originates from a human donor in a cohort sampled during active COVID-19. The sequence in DNA is TGTGCCAGTACAGGCGCTACTGGGCAGTTCTTC. The encoded protein is CASTGATGQFF.